The 21 T cell receptor beta chains given below trace back to one sample, sequenced in a study of early T cells in non-severe SARS-CoV-2 infection. TCRdb independently ran MiXCR on the 5' RACE reads; one entry per CDR3 protein. Of about 110,000 distinct CDR3 sequences in the sample, 12% were seen once. Sample: whole blood. The source of these receptors is an adult who was a healthcare worker with PCR-confirmed SARS-CoV-2 infection or an uninfected control (not recorded which).

This clonotype was recorded at least ten times. The J gene is TRBJ1-1, the V gene TRBV12-3 or TRBV12-4, with D unclear. CDR3 length equals 14 residues. Trimming stripped 6 bases from V and 4 bases from J, with 15 bases between. CDR3 sequence (DNA): TGTGCCAGCAGCCGCCCCCCGGATGTCACTGAAGCTTTCTTT. Amino acid sequence: CASSRPPDVTEAFF.

V gene TRBV21-1 combines with J gene TRBJ2-1; the DNA was not compared with TRBD2, the D call given in the table. TRBV21-1 represents a pseudogene. The CDR3 runs to 16 residues. The CDR3 loop reads CASSKRTSGDLCEQFF. CDR3 sequence (DNA): TGTGCCAGCAGCAAAAGGACTAGCGGGGATTTATGTGAGCAGTTCTTC.

This clonotype was detected many times. The rearrangement joins TRBV30 to TRBJ1-1, with 11 bases lining up with TRBD1. From germline, CDR1 is GTSNPN and CDR2 SVGIG (reference sequence). This CDR3 has 16 amino acids. V lost 2 bases, J lost 5 bases, and 10 bases stayed unmatched. CDR3 amino acids: CAWSKPEDRGLTEAFF. The CDR3, as DNA: TGTGCCTGGAGTAAACCCGAGGACAGGGGGCTTACTGAAGCTTTCTTT.

This clonotype was found many times. This chain links TRBV29-1 with TRBJ1-5; D is ambiguous. This CDR3 has 13 amino acids. Trimming cost V 7 bases and J 9 bases, with 19 bases left between them. Germline V gives CDR1 SQVTM, CDR2 ANQGSEA. CDR3: CSAQTDWRGPQHF. The CDR3 bases are TGCAGCGCCCAAACGGACTGGAGAGGGCCCCAGCATTTT.

This CDR3 is CASSKSYNQPQHF. The CDR3 region has the DNA TGTGCCAGTAGTAAGAGCTACAATCAGCCCCAGCATTTT. V usage is TRBV19 and J usage is TRBJ1-5, with D hard to call. The germline gives CDR1 LNHDA, CDR2 SQIVND (reference sequence). V lost 4 bases and J 3 bases, leaving 7 bases between the germline ends. The CDR3 runs to 13 residues.

The genes are TRBV18 and TRBJ1-4; D uncertain. Germline V lookup: CDR1 KGHSH, CDR2 LQKENI. V dropped 1 base and J dropped 0 bases, with 6 bases sitting between them. The CDR3 extends over 15 amino acids. The CDR3 DNA is TGTGCCAGCTCACCACTGGGGTCAACTAATGAAAAACTGTTTTTT. Encoded protein: CASSPLGSTNEKLFF.

This clonotype has at least ten counts. The V and J genes are TRBV3-1 and TRBJ2-5, with D unclear. The V gene's germline CDR1 is LGHDT and CDR2 YNNKEL (reference sequence). The CDR3 runs 13 residues. V gave up 0 bases and J gave up 5 bases, with 7 bases separating them. CDR3 amino acids: CASSQDVLETQYF. The DNA of the CDR3 is TGTGCCAGCAGCCAAGACGTGCTGGAGACCCAGTACTTC.

V and J are TRBV11-3 and TRBJ2-1; perhaps TRBD2 as D (5 bases). Trimming cost V 5 bases and J 7 bases, with 21 bases left between them. Germline CDR1 is SGHNT and CDR2 is YENEEA. The CDR3 has 16 residues. The CDR3 reads CASSPFPERVSNEQFF. CDR3 sequence (DNA): TGTGCCAGCAGCCCCTTCCCCGAGAGGGTCTCAAATGAGCAGTTCTTC.

This clonotype appeared many times. This rearrangement joins TRBV11-2 to TRBJ1-6; 8 bases fit TRBD1. Germline V CDR1 and CDR2: SGHAT, FQNNGV. The length of the CDR3 is 16 residues. V gave up 1 base and J gave up 8 bases; unmatched junction bases: 7. CDR3 coding DNA: TGTGCCAGCAGCTTAGGTCCGGGACAGGCCCATTCACCCCTCCACTTT. It translates to CASSLGPGQAHSPLHF.

This clonotype has a count of ten or more. The rearrangement links TRBV6-1 to TRBJ2-2; D is unclear. The V gene's germline CDR1 is MNHNS and CDR2 SASEGT. V was clipped by 6 bases and J by 2 bases, with 10 bases between them. This CDR3 region has 14 residues. CDR3 loop: CASRRTGNTGELFF. For the CDR3, the DNA is TGTGCCAGCAGGAGGACGGGTAACACCGGGGAGCTGTTTTTT.

This clonotype was recorded many times. The V gene is TRBV7-6, the J gene TRBJ1-1, with TRBD1 matching over 8 bases. There are 13 residues in the CDR3. After removal of 5 bases from V and 7 bases from J, the junction contained 6 bases not matched to a gene. Germline V CDR1 and CDR2: SGHVS, FNYEAQ. This CDR3 reads CASSQGQGIEAFF. The CDR3, as DNA: TGTGCCAGCAGCCAAGGACAGGGCATTGAAGCTTTCTTT.

This clonotype was recorded at least ten times. This chain joins TRBV5-6 and TRBJ1-2, with TRBD1 as a possible D gene (6 bases). The germline V gene encodes CDR1 SGHDT and CDR2 YYEEEE. The CDR3 is made up of 15 amino acids. Trimming removed 4 bases from V and 3 bases from J, with 16 bases in between. In DNA form, the CDR3 reads TGTGCCAGCAGCCGAACAGGGAGTGAGGACTATGGCTACACCTTC. Amino acids: CASSRTGSEDYGYTF. The complete variable domain, with remaining parts taken from reference TRBV5-6 and TRBJ1-2, reads DAGVTQSPTHLIKTRGQQVTLRCSPKSGHDTVSWYQQALGQGPQFIFQYYEEEERQRGNFPDRFSGHQFPNYSSELNVNALLLGDSALYLCASSRTGSEDYGYTFGSGTRLTVV.

The V gene is TRBV27, the J gene TRBJ2-3, with D perhaps being TRBD1 or TRBD2 (5 bases each). The CDR3 runs to 14 residues. V lost 4 bases and J 10 bases, leaving 18 bases between the germline ends. Germline CDR1 is MNHEY and CDR2 is SMNVEV (reference sequence). CDR3 sequence (DNA): TGTGCCAGCAGTTCCTACCCCAGGGACGAAGCGCAGTATTTT. It translates to CASSSYPRDEAQYF.

This clonotype was counted a few times. This chain connects TRBV24-1 to TRBJ2-2; D is unclear. The V end was cut by 5 bases, the J end by 3 bases, with 9 bases between. This CDR3 spans 14 amino acids. From germline, CDR1 is KGHDR and CDR2 SFDVKD. The CDR3 loop is CATSGVWDTGELFF. The DNA for the CDR3 is TGTGCCACCAGTGGGGTTTGGGACACCGGGGAGCTGTTTTTT.

This clonotype has a count of ten or more. This chain joins TRBV12-3 or TRBV12-4 and TRBJ2-3; D not certain. Trimming removed 4 bases at V and 5 bases at J, with 10 bases between. The CDR3 sequence is 13 residues long. The CDR3 sequence is CASSYLAVDTQYF. The CDR3 DNA reads TGTGCCAGCAGTTACTTAGCAGTAGATACGCAGTATTTT.

This clonotype showed up many times. The chain combines TRBV6-5 with TRBJ1-3, with 7 bases lining up with TRBD1. The V gene's germline CDR1 is MNHEY and CDR2 SVGAGI. This CDR3 region has 15 residues. V was clipped by 6 bases and J by 3 bases; unmatched bases: 8. The CDR3 sequence: CASSQEGADGNTIYF. As DNA, the CDR3 is TGTGCCAGCAGCCAAGAGGGGGCAGATGGAAACACCATATATTTT.

The chain couples TRBV5-1 to TRBJ1-2, with D hard to call. The V gene's germline CDR1 is SGHRS and CDR2 YFSETQ. Trimming stripped 2 bases from V and 2 bases from J, with 10 bases between. The CDR3 consists of 14 residues. As DNA, the CDR3 is TGCGCCAGCAGCTTTATCCCGGACAACTATGGCTACACCTTC. It codes for CASSFIPDNYGYTF.

This clonotype was recorded only once. This clone may be a read error of a much larger clone one base away. This chain joins TRBV29-1 and TRBJ2-5; 7 bases are a match to TRBD1. CDR1 is SQVTM, CDR2 ANQGSEA, per germline. The CDR3 loop spans 12 amino acids. Unmatched junction bases numbered 5, after V lost 6 bases and J lost 4 bases. CDR3 sequence (DNA): TGCAGCGTAGAATACAGGGGAGAGACCCAGTACTTC. Its translation: CSVEYRGETQYF.

This clonotype has just one count. The CDR3, as DNA: TGTGCCAGCAGCTTTATGGGCGGGGGGGCCTACGAGCAGTACTTC. This sequence encodes CASSFMGGGAYEQYF. The chain combines TRBV7-2 with TRBJ2-7; 9 bases align to TRBD2. Trimming cost V 3 bases and J 2 bases; bases outside gene matches: 5. CDR3 length: 15 amino acids. Germline V gene sequence: CDR1 SGHTA, CDR2 FQGNSA.

The gene calls are TRBV20-1 and TRBJ1-1; no clear D. Germline-derived CDR1 and CDR2 are DFQATT and SNEGSKA (reference sequence). The V gene lost 0 bases and the J gene lost 3 bases, with 11 bases spanning the gap. This CDR3 spans 14 amino acids. The CDR3 sequence is CSARDYLGDTEAFF. The CDR3 nucleotides are TGCAGTGCTAGAGACTACCTGGGAGACACTGAAGCTTTCTTT.

At least ten counts were recorded for this clonotype. V is TRBV27 and J is TRBJ2-3, with D possibly matching TRBD2 (6 bases). Trimming took off 0 bases at V and 0 bases at J, with 16 bases between the two ends. The length of the CDR3 is 18 residues. The V gene's germline CDR1 is MNHEY and CDR2 SMNVEV (reference sequence). The chain's CDR3 is CASSLSSPSGGSTDTQYF. DNA of the CDR3: TGTGCCAGCAGTTTATCGAGCCCAAGCGGAGGGAGCACAGATACGCAGTATTTT.